The 3 T cell receptor beta chains below come from one sample, sequenced in a study of blood T cell repertoires in COVID-19. Profiled with immunoSEQ multiplex PCR; TCRdb holds only in-frame clones, not every one. The data hold about 160,000 clones, with roughly 83% observed a single time. Sequencing used peripheral blood. The receptors derive from a woman over 75 with active or convalescent COVID-19.

The rearrangement links TRBV4-1 to TRBJ2-7; D call uncertain. CDR1 and CDR2 from the germline V gene are MGHRA and YSYEKL. CDR3 size: 14 residues. V was clipped by 2 bases and J by 4 bases, with 12 bases between them. CDR3 sequence (DNA): TGCGCCAGCAGCCAAATCGACACGTCTTACGAGCAGTACTTC. Amino acid sequence: CASSQIDTSYEQYF.

The chain couples TRBV5-8 to TRBJ1-5; TRBD1 matches at 7 bases. Germline assignment: CDR1 SGHTS and CDR2 YDEGEE. With V trimmed by 5 bases and J by 6 bases, 8 bases remained unmatched. The CDR3 has 14 amino acids. The CDR3 DNA sequence: TGTGCCAGCAGACGACAGGGTTCGGCTCAGCCCCAGCATTTT. Protein: CASRRQGSAQPQHF.

The chain is built from TRBV5-1 and TRBJ2-2; 7 bases agree with TRBD1. This CDR3 spans 16 amino acids. Trimming cost V 4 bases and J 6 bases; bases outside gene matches: 12. Per germline, CDR1 SGHRS and CDR2 YFSETQ. CDR3: CASSLNEQGGAGELFF. The CDR3 DNA is TGCGCCAGCAGCCTAAATGAACAAGGGGGCGCCGGGGAGCTGTTTTTT. The full variable domain, completed using reference TRBV5-1 and TRBJ2-2, is KAGVTQTPRYLIKTRGQQVTLSCSPISGHRSVSWYQQTPGQGLQFLFEYFSETQRNKGNFPGRFSGRQFSNSRSEMNVSTLELGDSALYLCASSLNEQGGAGELFFGEGSRLTVL.